This TCR beta chain emerged from a study of Ad26.COV2.S vaccination and SARS-CoV-2 variants. Regarding the study as a whole: Placebo recipients trailed vaccine recipients in spike-specific TCR breadth. Across vaccine and placebo recipients, the breadth of non-spike TCRs was similar. Assessments of TCR breadth and depth may have underestimated the total T cell responses. In vaccinated individuals, spike-specific CD8+ and CD4+ T cell responses reportedly displayed substantial breadth.

Germline V lookup: CDR1 MNHEY, CDR2 SVGAGI. V lost 7 bases, J lost 0 bases, and 7 bases stayed unmatched. The CDR3 totals 15 residues. There are many counts of this clone. Its antigen is not known. This table comes from immunoSEQ multiplex PCR, and its TCRdb copy is limited to in-frame clones, with some not included. The table includes about 180,000 clones, around 90% detected once. The gene calls are TRBV6-5 and TRBJ2-7; 9 bases fit TRBD1. The sequencing used peripheral blood, collected after recovery from COVID-19. This receptor was taken from a human donor who had recovered from COVID-19. The CDR3 loop is CASTQGQGSSYEQYF. CDR3 DNA: TGTGCCAGCACCCAAGGACAGGGGAGCTCCTACGAGCAGTACTTC.